This T cell receptor (beta chain) was sequenced for a study of OX40 agonist ivuxolimab in advanced cancers. Background on the study: The drug used for patients, ivuxolimab, was an agonistic anti-OX40 (CD134) antibody.

Clones were sequenced by immunoSEQ multiplex PCR, and TCRdb holds only the in-frame ones, with some missing. The sample has 53,000 or so clones, roughly 83% seen once. There are a few counts of this clone. The antigen is not known. CDR3 length: 11 amino acids. V lost 2 bases to trimming and J lost 9 bases; unmatched junction nucleotides: 3. From germline, CDR1 is SQVTM and CDR2 ANQGSEA. Study-wide points: Clonal expansion by week 6 occurred in CD4+ and CD8+ blood T cells (at 0.1 to 3.0 mg/kg).

This chain uses TRBV29-1 with TRBJ1-1; TRBD1 agrees at 7 bases. The material was CD4+ or CD8+ T cells sorted from blood, obtained in a trial of the OX40 agonist ivuxolimab. This TCR derives from an adult with an advanced solid tumor such as melanoma, head and neck, liver or kidney cancer. The DNA for the CDR3 is TGCAGCGTTGAAAAGGGGGCCCAAGCTTTCTTT. This codes for CSVEKGAQAFF.